This T cell receptor (beta chain) originates from a study of CD8+CD57+ T cells in acquired aplastic anemia (dated by TCRdb to the late 2010s). Regarding the research as a whole: A mean of 3.2 ug of DNA, ranging from roughly 0.19 to 27.4 ug, was extracted from sorted CD4+ and CD8+ cells. For healthy donor samples, the average read count was about 10.8 million for CD4+ cells and fewer than 14 million for CD8+ cells.

Notes on this clonotype: Its antigen remains undetermined. No base quality values were provided; no much bigger clone lies one nucleotide off.

Here is what the overall study found, with its caveats: No significant difference in CD8+ Simpson's diversity was found between patients and healthy controls (P=0.060). About 30 CD8+ CDR3 sequences were found to be shared between patients and controls, but these sequences appeared to be highly expressed in patients and within the immunodominant clones of the patients.

Genomic DNA was used as template for profiling of TCR beta VDJ combinations and CDR3 sequences. TCR repertoire sequencing was run on an Illumina HiSeq 2000. Turning to the authors' computational methods: TRBV/TRBJ rearrangement plots, CDR3 size and DJ length profiles, and Simpson's diversity index were used to assess repertoires. Whichever DNA sequence was most abundant in the deep sequencing data was defined as the immunodominant clone. CDR3 amino acid sequences were screened for sharing across subjects and compared with published repertoires and the VDJdb database. TCRdb trimmed public reads at Q25 via fastp, called clones via MiXCR and kept in-frame beta chains. Each entry is one CDR3 protein sequence, shown with its most common DNA and genes. These V and J calls derive from TCRdb rather than the authors' analysis. A total of about 150,000 distinct CDR3 sequences appear in this sample, 41% of them only once. Together, the top ten hold roughly 8.4% of the sample.

TCR repertoires of sorted CD4+ and CD8+ blood T cells from severe aplastic anemia patients and healthy subjects were deep-sequenced in the study. Ficoll-Paque density gradient centrifugation was used to isolate peripheral blood mononuclear cells. Before DNA extraction, CD4+ and CD8+ T cells were sorted with FACS or magnetic beads. This clonotype was obtained from a human donor in good health, serving as a control. Material: sorted CD4+, CD8+, or CD8+CD57+ T cells (not recorded which) from PBMCs.

The DNA sequence is as follows: TGTGCCAGCAGTGAAGTGGCGTTGGGGGACACTGAAGCTTTCTTT. Protein translation: CASSEVALGDTEAFF. The rearranged chain carries TRBV6-1 and TRBJ1-1; a weak D assignment points to TRBD1 (5 bases agree). The germline V gene yields MNHNS for CDR1 and SASEGT for CDR2. Relative to germline, V is 1 base shorter and J is 3 bases shorter, with 12 bases between their ends. CDR3 length: 15 amino acids, cysteine to phenylalanine. The DNA shown is the 45-base CDR3, in frame from base 1.